These 30 T cell receptor beta chains came from one sample sequenced in a study of regulatory and conventional T cells in RAG deficiency. Measured with immunoSEQ multiplex PCR; TCRdb has only the in-frame clones, and not every one. The sample carries more than 40,000 clones, around 89% recorded once. Genomic DNA came from blood conventional CD4+ T cells gated CD25-low CD127-high. The same data also went into a second study, on regulatory T cells. That source reports: The primer mix had 52 TRBV and 13 TRBJ primers.

Material: CD4+ effector T cells sorted from blood. These receptors were collected from a human donor in good health.

The V call is TRBV2, the J call TRBJ1-1; 8 nucleotides line up with TRBD1. The CDR3 extends over 16 amino acids. J was trimmed by 5 bases and V by 4 bases; bases with no gene match: 12. Germline CDR1 and CDR2: SNHLY and FYNNEI. The CDR3 spells CASSAPKDREKTEAFF. The CDR3 DNA is TGTGCCAGCAGTGCGCCGAAGGACAGGGAGAAAACTGAAGCTTTCTTT.

V is TRBV18 and J is TRBJ2-5; no clear D gene. The DNA end is a closer match to TRBJ2-7, so the J assignment may be wrong. This CDR3 comprises 12 residues. CDR1 is KGHSH, CDR2 LQKENI, per germline. The CDR3 sequence: CASSPPGYEQYF. In DNA form, the CDR3 reads TGTGCCAGCTCACCCCCCGGGTACGAGCAGTACTTC.

J is TRBJ2-1 and V is TRBV27, with TRBD2 matching over 7 bases. This CDR3 has 15 residues. V gave up 4 bases and J gave up 0 bases; unmatched junction bases: 3. Germline V gene sequence: CDR1 MNHEY, CDR2 SMNVEV (reference sequence). CDR3 nucleotide sequence: TGTGCCAGCAGTTCGGGACTAAGCTCCTACAATGAGCAGTTCTTC. Translating gives CASSSGLSSYNEQFF.

The chain combines TRBV5-5 with TRBJ1-3; possible D gene TRBD1, 5 bases. Trimming removed 5 bases from V and 2 bases from J, with 11 bases in between. CDR3 length: 14 residues. Germline loops: CDR1 SGHKS, CDR2 YYEKEE (reference sequence). The CDR3 is CASSIGGTGNTIYF. In DNA form, the CDR3 reads TGTGCCAGCAGTATTGGGGGGACTGGAAACACCATATATTTT.

This clone was seen once. The V gene is TRBV5-1, the J gene TRBJ1-5; the D is unclear. Germline V lookup: CDR1 SGHRS, CDR2 YFSETQ. With 4 bases removed from V and 0 bases from J, the gap between germline ends came to 8 bases. CDR3 size: 14 residues. For the CDR3, the DNA is TGCGCCAGCAGCCCGGACCTTAGCAATCAGCCCCAGCATTTT. This gives the protein CASSPDLSNQPQHF.

This sequence joins TRBV5-4 and TRBJ2-7; 10 positions agree with TRBD2. J gave up 1 base and V 2 bases, and 9 bases lay outside the gene matches. Germline CDR1 and CDR2: SGHNT and YYREEE (reference sequence). The CDR3 consists of 17 residues. The CDR3 nucleotides are TGTGCCAGCAGCTTTCAAGCGGGGGGGCCCGGTTCCTACGAGCAGTACTTC. Translating gives CASSFQAGGPGSYEQYF.

The chain has TRBV10-2 and TRBJ1-2; D possibly corresponds to TRBD1 (5 bases). Germline lookup yields CDR1 WSHSY and CDR2 SAAADI. CDR3 length equals 17 residues. The V and J ends lost 6 bases and 0 bases respectively, with 20 bases between them. The CDR3 sequence: CASSPIGGGRTNYGYTF. The CDR3 bases are TGCGCCAGCAGCCCAATCGGGGGGGGACGTACTAACTATGGCTACACCTTC.

The gene calls are TRBV19 and TRBJ2-1; 11 bases match TRBD1. V was clipped by 6 bases and J by 8 bases; unmatched bases: 6. This CDR3 is built from 14 residues. The germline V gene has CDR1 LNHDA and CDR2 SQIVND (reference sequence). The DNA of the CDR3 is TGTGCCAGTAGGGACAGGGGGCTGGCGGATGAGCAGTTCTTC. Protein product: CASRDRGLADEQFF.

This chain links TRBV6-5 with TRBJ1-6, with no clear D. This CDR3 is built from 15 residues. V shed 2 bases and J shed 7 bases, with 12 bases lying between them. Germline V lookup: CDR1 MNHEY, CDR2 SVGAGI. In DNA, the CDR3 is TGTGCCAGCAGTTACCAATCCACGGGGAATTCACCCCTCCACTTT. Translated, it gives CASSYQSTGNSPLHF.

This sequence joins TRBV2 and TRBJ2-1; 10 bases are a match to TRBD1. CDR3 length: 15 amino acids. Germline trimming cut 1 base from V and 6 bases from J; bases unmatched to any gene: 3. The germline CDR1 and CDR2 sequences are SNHLY and FYNNEI. This CDR3 is CASSEGRTGGNEQFF. CDR3 nucleotides: TGTGCCAGCAGTGAAGGTCGGACAGGGGGCAATGAGCAGTTCTTC.

CDR3 nucleotide sequence: TGCGCCAGCAGCTCTACAATAGAGGGCTCACCCCTCCACTTT. Its protein is CASSSTIEGSPLHF. The chain has TRBV5-1 and TRBJ1-6; D gene uncertain. CDR3 size: 14 residues. Trimming took 3 bases from V and 10 from J, leaving 14 bases between them. Germline loops: CDR1 SGHRS, CDR2 YFSETQ.

The chain couples TRBV30 to TRBJ2-5; weak D call: TRBD2 (5 bases). Trimming stripped 5 bases from V and 3 bases from J, with 13 bases between. The V gene's germline CDR1 is GTSNPN and CDR2 SVGIG (reference sequence). CDR3 length: 13 amino acids. The CDR3 here is CAWGSRAKETQYF. CDR3 nucleotide sequence: TGTGCCTGGGGGAGTAGGGCCAAAGAGACCCAGTACTTC.

This chain connects TRBV18 to TRBJ1-5; D call uncertain. The CDR3 covers 12 residues. Germline V gene lookup returns CDR1 KGHSH and CDR2 LQKENI. Trimming took off 5 bases at V and 7 bases at J, with 9 bases between the two ends. The CDR3 loop is CASSKGEQPQHF. The DNA of the CDR3 is TGTGCCAGCTCAAAGGGAGAACAGCCCCAGCATTTT.

This clone was seen once. This chain links TRBV6-1 with TRBJ1-5; tentative D call: TRBD1 (6 bases). CDR3 length: 15 residues. Germline CDR1 reads MNHNS; CDR2 reads SASEGT. Trimming pared 7 bases from V and 3 bases from J, leaving 16 bases between. The CDR3 sequence is CASTPRTVLNQPQHF. The CDR3 coding sequence is TGTGCCAGCACCCCCCGGACAGTCCTCAATCAGCCCCAGCATTTT.

This chain joins TRBV6-6 and TRBJ1-1; D unclear. This CDR3 region has 14 residues. The V gene's germline CDR1 is MNHNY and CDR2 SVGAGI (reference sequence). The V end was cut by 6 bases, the J end by 2 bases, with 13 bases between. CDR3 amino acids: CASRVAGQNTEAFF. For the CDR3, the DNA is TGTGCCAGCAGGGTGGCAGGCCAAAACACTGAAGCTTTCTTT.

This chain joins TRBV11-3 and TRBJ2-1; no firm D call. The germline gives CDR1 SGHNT, CDR2 YENEEA. Trimming removed 0 bases from V and 7 bases from J, with 13 bases in between. The CDR3 runs 15 residues. The CDR3 here is CASSLDPSRSNEQFF. CDR3 nucleotide sequence: TGTGCCAGCAGCTTAGACCCCAGTCGGTCAAATGAGCAGTTCTTC.

This sequence joins TRBV7-9 and TRBJ2-3; no definite D call. This CDR3 has 15 amino acids. Germline CDR1 and CDR2: SEHNR and FQNEAQ (reference sequence). Trimming shortened V by 5 bases and J by 2 bases, and 14 bases separated the two germline ends. CDR3 region: CASSRLGDVTDTQYF. DNA for the CDR3: TGTGCCAGCAGCAGGTTAGGAGATGTCACAGATACGCAGTATTTT.

The chain uses TRBV6-6 and TRBJ1-1, with a weak D call TRBD1 (6 bases). Germline V gene data show CDR1 as MNHNY and CDR2 as SVGAGI (reference sequence). The CDR3 extends over 14 amino acids. Trimming shortened V by 6 bases and J by 5 bases, and 16 bases separated the two germline ends. Written as DNA, the CDR3 is TGTGCCAGCAGATCTTTCGAAGGGGGGACTGAAGCTTTCTTT. Translating it yields CASRSFEGGTEAFF.

This clone was recorded a few times. In DNA form, the CDR3 reads TGTGCCAGCAGCTTGTTTGGACAGGGATCCCAAATGGACTATGGCTACACCTTC. It yields the protein CASSLFGQGSQMDYGYTF. The rearrangement uses TRBV5-6 and TRBJ1-2, with TRBD1 matching 8 bases. The CDR3 has 18 amino acids. Trimming at V came to 1 base and at J to 3 bases, leaving 14 bases not matched to a gene. Germline lookup yields CDR1 SGHDT and CDR2 YYEEEE.

The gene calls are TRBV5-1 and TRBJ2-1; a possible D gene is TRBD1 (5 bases). This CDR3 region has 13 residues. Trimming removed 6 bases from V and 9 bases from J, with 16 bases in between. Looked up from germline, CDR1 is SGHRS and CDR2 is YFSETQ. The CDR3 DNA reads TGCGCCAGCAACGCCGCCTGGCAGGGTGAGCAGTTCTTC. This gives the protein CASNAAWQGEQFF.

The rearrangement uses TRBV4-2 and TRBJ2-7, with 8 bases aligning to TRBD2. Germline CDR1 LGHNA, CDR2 YNFKEQ. V shed 0 bases and J 2 bases; nucleotides not matched to a gene: 15. The CDR3 consists of 19 residues. CDR3 in DNA: TGTGCCAGCAGCCAAGAGCTCCATATCGGGACGGGGGGGACCTACGAGCAGTACTTC. Translating it yields CASSQELHIGTGGTYEQYF.

The chain couples TRBV2 to TRBJ2-1; D is ambiguous. The germline gives CDR1 SNHLY, CDR2 FYNNEI. V was cut by 3 bases and J by 0 bases, with 9 bases left in between. The CDR3 runs 15 residues. CDR3 bases: TGTGCCAGCAGTGACGACGGCGGCTCCTACAATGAGCAGTTCTTC. This gives the protein CASSDDGGSYNEQFF.

This clone was counted a single time. The chain carries TRBV6-1 and TRBJ1-3; D unresolved. CDR1 and CDR2 from the germline V gene are MNHNS and SASEGT. The ends were cut back, 5 bases at V and 4 bases at J, with 9 bases in the middle. CDR3 length: 13 amino acids. CDR3 in amino acids: CASSPVLGNTIYF. Here the CDR3 DNA reads TGTGCCAGCAGTCCCGTTTTAGGAAACACCATATATTTT.

The chain is built from TRBV5-1 and TRBJ2-5; 9 nucleotides match TRBD1. The V gene end was trimmed by 6 bases and the J gene end by 5 bases; junction bases not matched to a gene: 5. Per the germline V gene, CDR1 is SGHRS and CDR2 is YFSETQ. The length of the CDR3 is 13 residues. The CDR3 DNA sequence: TGCGCCAGCACGGACAGGGGATCGGAGACCCAGTACTTC. Translating it yields CASTDRGSETQYF. Variable domain in full (rest from reference TRBV5-1 and TRBJ2-5): KAGVTQTPRYLIKTRGQQVTLSCSPISGHRSVSWYQQTPGQGLQFLFEYFSETQRNKGNFPGRFSGRQFSNSRSEMNVSTLELGDSALYLCASTDRGSETQYFGPGTRLLVL.

This rearrangement joins TRBV9 to TRBJ1-2; the match to TRBD1 covers 10 bases. CDR1 is SGDLS, CDR2 YYNGEE, per germline. CDR3 length: 15 residues. The V and J ends lost 3 bases and 2 bases, in that order; junction bases with no gene match: 4. CDR3 sequence reads: CASSGQGARNYGYTF. The CDR3 nucleotides are TGTGCCAGCAGCGGACAGGGGGCGAGGAACTATGGCTACACCTTC.

J is TRBJ2-3 and V is TRBV18; D remains unclear. The V end was cut by 4 bases, the J end by 0 bases, with 11 bases between. This CDR3 has 15 residues. Germline V CDR1 and CDR2: KGHSH, LQKENI. The CDR3 loop is CASSQNSPSTDTQYF. In nucleotides, the CDR3 is TGTGCCAGCTCACAAAATAGTCCCAGCACAGATACGCAGTATTTT.

DNA of the CDR3: TGTGCCAGCAGCTTCCAGGGGGCGCGGATCACTGAAGCTTTCTTT. It yields the protein CASSFQGARITEAFF. V and J are TRBV7-9 and TRBJ1-1; 8 nucleotides match TRBD1. Trimming at V came to 3 bases and at J to 4 bases, leaving 7 bases not matched to a gene. The CDR3 covers 15 residues. Germline CDR1 is SEHNR and CDR2 is FQNEAQ (reference sequence).

Points on this clone: Likely a read error: the CDR3 ends without its conserved phenylalanine or tryptophan. The DNA is left out, because the CDR3 cannot be placed on it with certainty; the CDR3 is given as TCRdb lists it. This chain uses TRBV2 with TRBJ2-3. The CDR3 length is 12 residues, termini included. The germline gives CDR1 SNHLY, CDR2 FYNNEI. The CDR3 is CASSEDDMVKVT.

This clone has only one observation. The rearrangement links TRBV11-2 to TRBJ2-2, with no clear D. The V end lost 5 bases, the J end lost 0 bases, and 13 bases lay between the germline ends. The CDR3 is 16 amino acids. The germline CDR1 and CDR2 sequences are SGHAT and FQNNGV. The CDR3 is CASSPRSPANTGELFF. The CDR3 nucleotides are TGTGCCAGCAGCCCGCGCAGCCCAGCGAACACCGGGGAGCTGTTTTTT.

This clone was observed a few times. The rearrangement joins TRBV28 to TRBJ1-2; D unclear. Germline V gene data show CDR1 as MDHEN and CDR2 as SYDVKM. V gave up 2 bases and J gave up 8 bases, with 9 bases separating them. The length of the CDR3 is 12 residues. The CDR3 DNA reads as TGTGCCAGCAGTTTAGCCTCGGGAGGCTACACCTTC. This sequence encodes CASSLASGGYTF.